These 2 T cell receptor beta chains came from one sample sequenced in a study of post-analysis software for immune sequencing data. The study, taken as a whole, reports: With TRBV5-6, TRBV5-1 and TRBV20-1 included, about 5 TRBV segments were more frequent in patients than in controls.

Incorporated into the TCR beta cDNA libraries were unique molecular identifiers, which served to reduce PCR and sequencing biases. TCRdb used MiXCR to reprocess the PCR reads, holding one entry per CDR3 protein. Among under 900,000 distinct CDR3 sequences listed, roughly 50% were seen once. What these receptors recognize is not known. The sample comprised blood. The receptor source for this set is a girl aged 10 to 17 with multiple sclerosis.

This chain joins TRBV28 and TRBJ2-3; D is possibly TRBD1 or TRBD2 (5 bases each). The CDR3 contains 18 residues. Germline V gene data show CDR1 as MDHEN and CDR2 as SYDVKM. V gave up 3 bases and J gave up 3 bases, with 22 bases separating them. CDR3 in amino acids: CASSLDSGTLRWTDTQYF. CDR3 nucleotide sequence: TGTGCCAGCAGTTTGGACTCCGGGACCCTGAGGTGGACAGATACGCAGTATTTT.

The J gene is TRBJ2-1, the V gene TRBV12-5; D is unresolved. The CDR3 is made up of 12 amino acids. Germline assignment: CDR1 LGHNT and CDR2 FRNRAP. The V end was cut by 1 base, the J end by 4 bases, with 2 bases between. DNA of the CDR3: TGTGCTAGTGGTTTGGAGTACAATGAGCAGTTCTTC. This sequence encodes CASGLEYNEQFF.